This entry features one T cell receptor (beta chain) sequence. Method: immunoSEQ multiplex PCR; TCRdb's copy keeps in-frame clones and lacks some. The sample lists some 510,000 clones; 88% were seen once. With 2 bases clipped from V and 0 bases from J, the junction kept 1 base outside the gene matches. The CDR3 sequence is 16 residues long. Germline assignment: CDR1 MNHNY and CDR2 SVGAGI (reference sequence). This record comes from a study of blood T cell repertoires in COVID-19. Study in general: PBMCs, B-cell-depleted T cells, or T cells provided the cDNA or gDNA that made up the material.

The chain employs TRBV6-6 and TRBJ2-6, with 7 nucleotides matching TRBD2. The receptor's source is a woman aged 40 to 50 who had recovered from COVID-19. The sample comprised PBMCs or T cells enriched from blood (not recorded which). The CDR3 reads CASSYPGGSGANVLTF. Here the CDR3 DNA reads TGTGCCAGCAGTTACCCGGGGGGCTCTGGGGCCAACGTCCTGACTTTC.